Listed here is a single T cell receptor beta chain. What it binds is not known. This CDR3 has 19 amino acids. With V trimmed by 3 bases and J by 5 bases, 18 bases remained unmatched. Germline V gene data show CDR1 as GTSNPN and CDR2 as SVGIG (reference sequence). The data are from a study of T-cell memory formation after mild COVID-19. Across the study: TCR clustering was largely donor specific. The study's findings and limits: The pre-infection memory compartment contained some responding clones, suggesting cross-reactive memory joined. CD4/CD8 balance characterized clones contracting day 15 to 85, and CD4+ skew characterized later expanders.

Employing constant-segment primers, 5'RACE generated TCR alpha and TCR beta cDNA libraries bearing sample barcodes and UMIs. TCRdb redid the calling of the 5' RACE reads with MiXCR, one entry per CDR3 protein. Of about 290,000 distinct CDR3 sequences listed, around a sixth were seen once; the top ten hold more than 20%. The chain joins TRBV30 to TRBJ2-5; 13 nucleotides line up with TRBD2. The specimen was PBMCs or a T cell subset sorted from them (not recorded which). The receptor's source is a man younger than 30 who had mild COVID-19 (a few samples of this study predate the infection). Cell type and time point are not known. Here the CDR3 DNA reads TGTGCCTGGAGACCCCGTCGACTAGCGGGGGGCTTTGTTTGGGAGACCCAGTACTTC. It codes for CAWRPRRLAGGFVWETQYF.